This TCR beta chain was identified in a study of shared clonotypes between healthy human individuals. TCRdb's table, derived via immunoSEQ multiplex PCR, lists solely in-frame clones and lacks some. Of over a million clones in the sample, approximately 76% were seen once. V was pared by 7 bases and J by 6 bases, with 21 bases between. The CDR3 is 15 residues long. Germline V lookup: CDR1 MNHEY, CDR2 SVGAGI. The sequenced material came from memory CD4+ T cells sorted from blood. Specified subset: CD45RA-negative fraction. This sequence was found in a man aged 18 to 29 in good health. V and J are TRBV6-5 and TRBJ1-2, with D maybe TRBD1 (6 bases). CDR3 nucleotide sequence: TGTGCCAGCATCATAACGTTGGGGGCGCGCAATGGCTACACCTTC. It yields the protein CASIITLGARNGYTF.